This T cell receptor beta chain was retrieved from a study of regulatory and conventional T cells in RAG deficiency. TCRdb's table, derived via immunoSEQ multiplex PCR, lists solely in-frame clones and lacks some. The sample shows 30,000 to 40,000 clones, roughly 76% of them seen only once. The sorted conventional CD4+ T cells were CD25-low and CD127-high, with genomic DNA sequenced. The germline V gene has CDR1 SGHNT and CDR2 YYREEE (reference sequence). V dropped 3 bases and J dropped 1; count of bases not matched to a gene: 6. This CDR3 comprises 15 residues. This sample was also put to use in a study of regulatory T cells. That paper notes: Primers: 52 TRBV forward and 13 TRBJ reverse.

Sequenced sample: CD4+ effector T cells sorted from blood. The TCR originated in a human donor in good health. The V and J genes are TRBV5-4 and TRBJ1-1, with 7 bases matching TRBD1. CDR3 protein: CASSWVTGRNTEAFF. The CDR3 DNA reads TGTGCCAGCAGCTGGGTGACAGGGAGGAACACTGAAGCTTTCTTT.